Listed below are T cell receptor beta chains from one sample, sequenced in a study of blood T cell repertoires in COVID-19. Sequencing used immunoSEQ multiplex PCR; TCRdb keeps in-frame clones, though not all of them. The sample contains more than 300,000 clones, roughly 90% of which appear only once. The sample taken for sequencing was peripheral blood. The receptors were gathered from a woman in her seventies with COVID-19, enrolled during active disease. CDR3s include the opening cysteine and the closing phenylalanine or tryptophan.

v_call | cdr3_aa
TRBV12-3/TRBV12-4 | CASSLAGRGGYTF
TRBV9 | CASSVDRLNTEAFF
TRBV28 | CASQRGGLTGELFF
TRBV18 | CASSPREGANEKLFF
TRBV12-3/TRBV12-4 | CASSPRDSEAFF
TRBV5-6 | CASSGQGNTEAFF
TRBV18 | CASSPLYRNQPQHF
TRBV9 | CASGKGQGDYGYTF
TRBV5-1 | CASSLSALANYGYTF
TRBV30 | CAWNGGVYGYTF
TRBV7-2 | CASSFAGGPSSYEQYF
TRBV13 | CASSLAGSTDTQYF
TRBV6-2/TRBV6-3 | CASSDRGLYGYTF
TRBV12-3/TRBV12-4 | CASSRTRNTEAFF
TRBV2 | CASSDLAGGYNEQFF
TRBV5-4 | CASSLPGLRGYTF
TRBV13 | CASSRGKEIDEQFF
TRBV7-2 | CASITGTEAFF
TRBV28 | CASSLALAGEGGYTF
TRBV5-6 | CASSLQGAVTDTQYF
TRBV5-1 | CASSLEAGAPPETQYF
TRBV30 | CAWSPGGTGELFF
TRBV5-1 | CASSRREEAYEQYF
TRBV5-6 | CASSPTDRALGEQYF
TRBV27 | CASSLSGPWGQPQHF